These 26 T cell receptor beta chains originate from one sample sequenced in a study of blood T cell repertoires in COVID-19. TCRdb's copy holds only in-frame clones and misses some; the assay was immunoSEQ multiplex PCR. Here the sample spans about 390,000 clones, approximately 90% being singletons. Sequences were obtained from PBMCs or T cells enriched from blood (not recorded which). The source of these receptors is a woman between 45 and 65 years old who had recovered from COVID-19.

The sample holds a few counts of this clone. In DNA, the CDR3 is TGTGCCTGGGCGACAGGGGTGAGCAATCAGCCCCAGCATTTT. Translated, it gives CAWATGVSNQPQHF. V gene TRBV30 combines with J gene TRBJ1-5; 8 bases align to TRBD1. Germline loops: CDR1 GTSNPN, CDR2 SVGIG (reference sequence). This CDR3 is 14 amino acids long. Unmatched junction bases numbered 4, after V lost 5 bases and J lost 1 base.

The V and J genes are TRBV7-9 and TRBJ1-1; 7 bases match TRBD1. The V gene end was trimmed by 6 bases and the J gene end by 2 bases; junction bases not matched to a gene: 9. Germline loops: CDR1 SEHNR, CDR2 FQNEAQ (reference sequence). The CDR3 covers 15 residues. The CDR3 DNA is TGTGCCAGCAGAACTAAGGACAGGCTTAACACTGAAGCTTTCTTT. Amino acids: CASRTKDRLNTEAFF.

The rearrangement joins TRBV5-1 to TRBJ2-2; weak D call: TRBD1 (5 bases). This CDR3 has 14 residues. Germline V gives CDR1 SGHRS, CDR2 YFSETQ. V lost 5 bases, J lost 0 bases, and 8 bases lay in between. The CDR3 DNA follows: TGCGCCAGCAGTAGGACAACGAACACCGGGGAGCTGTTTTTT. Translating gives CASSRTTNTGELFF.

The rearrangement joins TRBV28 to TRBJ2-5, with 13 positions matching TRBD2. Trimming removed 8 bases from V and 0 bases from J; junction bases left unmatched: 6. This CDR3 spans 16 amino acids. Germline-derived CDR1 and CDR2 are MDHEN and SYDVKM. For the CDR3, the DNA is TGTGCCAGCTCCTTTACTAGCGGGGGGGACCAAGAGACCCAGTACTTC. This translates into CASSFTSGGDQETQYF. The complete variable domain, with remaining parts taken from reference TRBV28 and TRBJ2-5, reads DVKVTQSSRYLVKRTGEKVFLECVQDMDHENMFWYRQDPGLGLRLIYFSYDVKMKEKGDIPEGYSVSREKKERFSLILESASTNQTSMYLCASSFTSGGDQETQYFGPGTRLLVL.

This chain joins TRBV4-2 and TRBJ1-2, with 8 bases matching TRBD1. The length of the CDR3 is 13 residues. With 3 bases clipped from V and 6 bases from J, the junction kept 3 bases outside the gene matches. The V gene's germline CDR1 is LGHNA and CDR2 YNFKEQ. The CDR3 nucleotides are TGTGCCAGCAGCCAGGACAGGGTGAATGGCTACACCTTC. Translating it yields CASSQDRVNGYTF.

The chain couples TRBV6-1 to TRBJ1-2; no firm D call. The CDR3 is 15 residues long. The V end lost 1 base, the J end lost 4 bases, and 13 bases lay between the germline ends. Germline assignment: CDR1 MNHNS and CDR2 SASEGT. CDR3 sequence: CASSEDPAAPYGYTF. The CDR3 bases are TGTGCCAGCAGTGAAGATCCCGCGGCTCCCTATGGCTACACCTTC.

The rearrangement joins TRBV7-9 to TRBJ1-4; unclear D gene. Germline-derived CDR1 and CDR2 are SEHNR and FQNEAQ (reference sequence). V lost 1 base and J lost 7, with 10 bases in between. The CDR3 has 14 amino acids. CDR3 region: CASSLGSGIEKLFF. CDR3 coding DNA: TGTGCCAGCAGCTTAGGGTCGGGGATTGAAAAACTGTTTTTT. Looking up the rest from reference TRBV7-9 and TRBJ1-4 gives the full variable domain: DTGVSQNPRHKITKRGQNVTFRCDPISEHNRLYWYRQTLGQGPEFLTYFQNEAQLEKSRLLSDRFSAERPKGSFSTLEIQRTEQGDSAMYLCASSLGSGIEKLFFGSGTQLSVL.

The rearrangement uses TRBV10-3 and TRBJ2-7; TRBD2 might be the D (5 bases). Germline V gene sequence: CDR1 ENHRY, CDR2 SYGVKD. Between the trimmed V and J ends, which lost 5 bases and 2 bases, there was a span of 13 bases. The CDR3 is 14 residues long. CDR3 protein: CAISKDGEAYEQYF. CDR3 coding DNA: TGTGCCATCAGTAAGGACGGGGAAGCCTACGAGCAGTACTTC.

CDR3 loop: CSVEGLDSTGELFF. Here the CDR3 DNA reads TGCAGCGTTGAAGGACTAGATAGCACCGGGGAGCTGTTTTTT. The V gene is TRBV29-1, the J gene TRBJ2-2; D possibly corresponds to TRBD2 (6 bases). The CDR3 covers 14 residues. From germline, CDR1 is SQVTM and CDR2 ANQGSEA. V was pared by 1 base and J by 4 bases, with 10 bases between.

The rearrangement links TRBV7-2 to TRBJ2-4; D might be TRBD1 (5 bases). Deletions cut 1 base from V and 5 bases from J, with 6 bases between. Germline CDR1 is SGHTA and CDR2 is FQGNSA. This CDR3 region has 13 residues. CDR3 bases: TGTGCCAGCAGCTTAGGGACACAAAACATTCAGTACTTC. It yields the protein CASSLGTQNIQYF.

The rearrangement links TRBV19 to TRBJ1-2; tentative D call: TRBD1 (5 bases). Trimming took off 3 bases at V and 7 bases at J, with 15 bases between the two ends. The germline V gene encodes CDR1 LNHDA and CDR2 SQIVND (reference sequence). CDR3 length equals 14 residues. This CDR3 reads CASSMVRGGTGYTF. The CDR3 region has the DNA TGTGCCAGTAGTATGGTCCGGGGGGGAACTGGCTACACCTTC. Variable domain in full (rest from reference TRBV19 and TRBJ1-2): DGGITQSPKYLFRKEGQNVTLSCEQNLNHDAMYWYRQDPGQGLRLIYYSQIVNDFQKGDIAEGYSVSREKKESFPLTVTSAQKNPTAFYLCASSMVRGGTGYTFGSGTRLTVV.

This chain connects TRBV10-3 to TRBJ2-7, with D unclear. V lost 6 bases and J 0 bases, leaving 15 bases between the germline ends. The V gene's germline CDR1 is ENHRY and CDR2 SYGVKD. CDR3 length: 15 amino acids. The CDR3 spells CAISSAGQSSYEQYF. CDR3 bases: TGTGCCATCAGCTCGGCAGGCCAAAGCTCCTACGAGCAGTACTTC.

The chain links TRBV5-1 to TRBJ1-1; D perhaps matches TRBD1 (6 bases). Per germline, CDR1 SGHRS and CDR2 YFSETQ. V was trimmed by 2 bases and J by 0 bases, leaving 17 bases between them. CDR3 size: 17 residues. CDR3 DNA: TGCGCCAGCAGCTTCGGGACACCTACCACAATGAACACTGAAGCTTTCTTT. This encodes CASSFGTPTTMNTEAFF.

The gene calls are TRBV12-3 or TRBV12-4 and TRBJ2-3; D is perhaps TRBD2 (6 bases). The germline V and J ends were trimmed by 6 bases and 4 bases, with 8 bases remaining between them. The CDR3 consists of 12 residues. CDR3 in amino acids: CASSRLADTQYF. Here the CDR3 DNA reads TGTGCCAGCAGCCGACTAGCAGATACGCAGTATTTT.

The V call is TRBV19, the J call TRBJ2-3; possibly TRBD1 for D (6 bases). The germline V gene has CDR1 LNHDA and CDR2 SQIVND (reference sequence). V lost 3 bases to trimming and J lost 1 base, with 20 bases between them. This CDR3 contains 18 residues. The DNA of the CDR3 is TGTGCCAGTAGTATCAAACACCTAACAGGGTACCGCACAGATACGCAGTATTTT. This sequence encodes CASSIKHLTGYRTDTQYF.

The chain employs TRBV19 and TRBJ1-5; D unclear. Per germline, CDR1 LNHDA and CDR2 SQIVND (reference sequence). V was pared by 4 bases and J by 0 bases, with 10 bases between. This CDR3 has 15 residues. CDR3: CASSTTPYSNQPQHF. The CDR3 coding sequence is TGTGCCAGTAGTACAACACCGTATAGCAATCAGCCCCAGCATTTT.

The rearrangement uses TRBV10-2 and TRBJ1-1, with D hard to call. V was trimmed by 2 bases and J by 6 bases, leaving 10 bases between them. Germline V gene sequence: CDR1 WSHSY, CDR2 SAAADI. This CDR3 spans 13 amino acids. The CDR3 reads CASSENPGAEAFF. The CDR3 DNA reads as TGCGCCAGCAGTGAGAACCCAGGCGCTGAAGCTTTCTTT.

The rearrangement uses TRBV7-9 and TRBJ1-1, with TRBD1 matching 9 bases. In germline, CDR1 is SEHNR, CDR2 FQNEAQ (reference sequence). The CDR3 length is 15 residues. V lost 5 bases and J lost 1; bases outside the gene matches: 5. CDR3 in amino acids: CASSVLGQGNTEAFF. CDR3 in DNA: TGTGCCAGCAGCGTACTGGGACAGGGGAACACTGAAGCTTTCTTT.

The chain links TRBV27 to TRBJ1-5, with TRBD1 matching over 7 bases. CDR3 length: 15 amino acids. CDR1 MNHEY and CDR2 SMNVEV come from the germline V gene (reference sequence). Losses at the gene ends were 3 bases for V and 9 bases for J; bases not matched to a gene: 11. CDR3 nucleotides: TGTGCCAGCAGTTTGGGACAGCAACCGACGACGCCCCAGCATTTT. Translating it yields CASSLGQQPTTPQHF.

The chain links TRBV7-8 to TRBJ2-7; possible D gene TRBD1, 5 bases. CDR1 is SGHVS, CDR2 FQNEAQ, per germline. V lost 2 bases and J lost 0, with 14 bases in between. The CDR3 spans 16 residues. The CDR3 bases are TGTGCCAGCAGCTTAATCGTGGGGCGGTACTCCTACGAGCAGTACTTC. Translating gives CASSLIVGRYSYEQYF.

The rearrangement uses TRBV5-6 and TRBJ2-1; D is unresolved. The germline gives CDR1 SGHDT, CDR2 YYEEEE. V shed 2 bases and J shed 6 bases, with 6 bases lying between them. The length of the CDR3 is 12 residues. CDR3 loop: CASSFLSNEQFF. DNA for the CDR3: TGTGCCAGCAGCTTTTTATCCAATGAGCAGTTCTTC.

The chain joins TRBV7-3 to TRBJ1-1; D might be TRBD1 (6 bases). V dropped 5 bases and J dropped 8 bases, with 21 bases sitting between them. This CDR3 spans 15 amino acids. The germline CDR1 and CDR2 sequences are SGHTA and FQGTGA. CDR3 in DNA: TGTGCCAGCAGCCAAACAAACGCAGGGGCAGGCGAAGCTTTCTTT. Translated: CASSQTNAGAGEAFF.

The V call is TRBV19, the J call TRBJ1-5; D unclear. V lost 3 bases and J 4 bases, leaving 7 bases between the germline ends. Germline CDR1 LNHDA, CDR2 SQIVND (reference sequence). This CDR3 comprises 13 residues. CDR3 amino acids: CASSIQMNQPQHF. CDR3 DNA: TGTGCCAGTAGTATCCAGATGAATCAGCCCCAGCATTTT.

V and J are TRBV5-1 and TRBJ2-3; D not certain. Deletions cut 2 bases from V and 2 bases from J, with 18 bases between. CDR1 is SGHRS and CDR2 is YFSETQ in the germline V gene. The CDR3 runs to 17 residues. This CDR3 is CASSLTRSRFVTDTQYF. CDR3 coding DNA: TGCGCCAGCAGCTTAACCCGAAGCCGGTTCGTCACAGATACGCAGTATTTT.

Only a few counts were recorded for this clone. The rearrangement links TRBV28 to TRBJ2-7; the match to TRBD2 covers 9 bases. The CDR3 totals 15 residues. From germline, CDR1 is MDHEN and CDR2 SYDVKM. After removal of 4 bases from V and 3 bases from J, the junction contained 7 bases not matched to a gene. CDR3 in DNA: TGTGCCAGCAGTTCGCCCGGGACTAGCAACTACGAGCAGTACTTC. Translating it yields CASSSPGTSNYEQYF.

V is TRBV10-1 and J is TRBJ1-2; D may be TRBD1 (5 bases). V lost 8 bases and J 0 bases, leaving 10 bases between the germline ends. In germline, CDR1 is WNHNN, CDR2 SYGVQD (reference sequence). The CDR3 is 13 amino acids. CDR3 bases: TGCGCCAGCTCGGGGGGGACTAACTATGGCTACACCTTC. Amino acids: CASSGGTNYGYTF.